The 13 T cell receptor beta chains given below trace back to one sample, sequenced in a study of shared clonotypes between healthy human individuals. Sequenced by immunoSEQ multiplex PCR; TCRdb stores in-frame clones only, minus some. The table has around 1.1 million clones, 70% to 80% seen once. The sequenced material came from memory CD4+ T cells from PBMCs. Indicated subset: CD45RA-negative fraction. Every receptor here comes from a man younger than 35 in good health. Some clones in this sample may be carry-over from other donors' samples.

Details on this clone: Other DNA sequences from this sample encode an identical CDR3 as well. The chain carries TRBV2 and TRBJ2-7; either TRBD1 or TRBD2 may supply D (6 bases each). From germline, CDR1 is SNHLY and CDR2 FYNNEI. This CDR3 contains 13 residues. Trimming pared 3 bases from V and 2 bases from J, leaving 8 bases between. DNA for the CDR3: TGTGCCAGCAGTGAGGGGGGCCCCTACGAGCAGTACTTC. Its protein is CASSEGGPYEQYF.

The chain has TRBV30 and TRBJ2-3; 7 nucleotides line up with TRBD2. This CDR3 is 17 amino acids long. The germline V gene encodes CDR1 GTSNPN and CDR2 SVGIG (reference sequence). V lost 3 bases to trimming and J lost 2 bases; unmatched junction nucleotides: 14. As DNA, the CDR3 is TGTGCCTGGAGGGGAGGGTCTTACACTCGACCCACAGATACGCAGTATTTT. This gives the protein CAWRGGSYTRPTDTQYF.

V usage is TRBV6-5 and J usage is TRBJ1-3, with 7 bases aligning to TRBD1. The V segment lost 6 bases and the J segment 5 bases; nucleotides outside the gene matches: 4. The length of the CDR3 is 13 residues. From germline, CDR1 is MNHEY and CDR2 SVGAGI. The CDR3 nucleotides read TGTGCCAGCAGATTACAGGGGAGAAACACCATATATTTT. Translating gives CASRLQGRNTIYF.

The chain is built from TRBV6-6 and TRBJ2-5, with D perhaps assigned TRBD1 or TRBD2 (6 bases each). This CDR3 comprises 13 residues. With 8 bases removed from V and 5 bases from J, the gap between germline ends came to 15 bases. Germline V gene data show CDR1 as MNHNY and CDR2 as SVGAGI (reference sequence). CDR3 sequence (DNA): TGTGCCAGCCAAAGGGGGGCATGGGAGACCCAGTACTTC. This translates into CASQRGAWETQYF.

This chain connects TRBV5-1 to TRBJ1-2, with 9 nucleotides matching TRBD1. Trimming removed 0 bases from V and 8 bases from J; junction bases left unmatched: 8. This CDR3 is 15 amino acids long. The germline gives CDR1 SGHRS, CDR2 YFSETQ. CDR3 nucleotide sequence: TGCGCCAGCAGCTTGGGGGACAGGGCTGTACAGGGCTACACCTTC. Translation: CASSLGDRAVQGYTF.

V usage is TRBV4-2 and J usage is TRBJ2-7, with D uncertain. The V gene lost 4 bases and the J gene lost 4 bases, with 11 bases spanning the gap. Germline CDR1 reads LGHNA; CDR2 reads YNFKEQ. The CDR3 spans 13 residues. CDR3 sequence (DNA): TGTGCCAGCAGCCCTGGACCTTTATACGAGCAGTACTTC. Translation: CASSPGPLYEQYF.

The chain couples TRBV6-6 to TRBJ1-1; no firm D call. In germline, CDR1 is MNHNY, CDR2 SVGAGI (reference sequence). The CDR3 loop spans 15 amino acids. V was clipped by 4 bases and J by 1 base, with 13 bases between them. The CDR3 sequence is CASSSHPIRNTEAFF. In DNA, the CDR3 is TGTGCCAGCAGTTCCCATCCCATTCGGAACACTGAAGCTTTCTTT.

This clone is a singleton in its sample. The V and J genes are TRBV19 and TRBJ2-5; D may correspond to TRBD1 or TRBD2 (5 bases each). Germline CDR1 is LNHDA and CDR2 is SQIVND (reference sequence). The CDR3 has 12 residues. Trimming stripped 5 bases from V and 5 bases from J, with 9 bases between. The CDR3 bases are TGTGCCAGTAGTGCCTGGGGGGAGACCCAGTACTTC. It is translated as CASSAWGETQYF.

The chain joins TRBV11-2 to TRBJ1-2; 10 bases agree with TRBD1. The CDR3 is 13 residues long. CDR1 and CDR2 from the germline V gene are SGHAT and FQNNGV. V was clipped by 5 bases and J by 7 bases; unmatched bases: 4. The CDR3 protein is CASSAGTGVGYTF. CDR3 nucleotides: TGTGCCAGCAGCGCCGGGACAGGGGTTGGCTACACCTTC.

V gene TRBV7-2 combines with J gene TRBJ2-5, with TRBD1 as a possible D gene (6 bases). Between the trimmed V and J ends, which lost 7 bases and 5 bases, there was a span of 17 bases. Germline loops: CDR1 SGHTA, CDR2 FQGNSA. The CDR3 runs 14 residues. The chain's CDR3 is CASTSGAGTETQYF. For the CDR3, the DNA is TGTGCCAGCACTTCAGGGGCCGGGACGGAGACCCAGTACTTC.

CDR3 residues: CASSPYREEAFF. The CDR3 nucleotides are TGTGCCAGCTCACCATACAGAGAAGAAGCTTTCTTT. The chain links TRBV18 to TRBJ1-1; D remains unclear. Germline V gives CDR1 KGHSH, CDR2 LQKENI. Trimming cost V 2 bases and J 8 bases, with 9 bases left between them. This CDR3 spans 12 amino acids.

V and J are TRBV5-1 and TRBJ2-5, with TRBD2 as a possible D gene (6 bases). The CDR3 runs 14 residues. V dropped 6 bases and J dropped 2 bases, with 14 bases sitting between them. Germline values: CDR1 SGHRS, CDR2 YFSETQ. CDR3 loop: CASTLYGGQETQYF. CDR3 sequence (DNA): TGCGCCAGCACACTTTATGGGGGGCAAGAGACCCAGTACTTC.

The V and J genes are TRBV2 and TRBJ2-7; D is perhaps TRBD2 (6 bases). The germline CDR1 and CDR2 sequences are SNHLY and FYNNEI. The CDR3 spans 15 residues. Trimming cost V 5 bases and J 2 bases, with 16 bases left between them. The CDR3 DNA is TGTGCCAGCAGTCCGCAAGGACTATCGACCTACGAGCAGTACTTC. Amino acids: CASSPQGLSTYEQYF.